The clone carrying this T cell receptor (beta chain) has a handful of counts. The antigen remains unidentified. Unique molecular identifiers had been added to the TCR beta cDNA libraries. It was from about 0.98 to 11 million T cells that some 500,000 cDNA molecules came. Via MiXCR, TCRdb re-called the PCR reads, giving one row per CDR3 protein. Of fewer than 850,000 distinct CDR3 sequences listed, 25% to 30% are singletons. This entry is derived from a study of post-analysis software for immune sequencing data. Study at large: The study covered relapsing-remitting, secondary progressive and progressive-relapsing courses of multiple sclerosis.

V was clipped by 5 bases and J by 0 bases, with 10 bases between them. The CDR3 spans 14 residues. The V gene's germline CDR1 is ENHRY and CDR2 SYGVKD. Overall study results and limits: Significantly decreased normalized Chao1 diversity was recorded for multiple sclerosis patients relative to controls. Relative to controls, patients had 4 or 5 TRBV segments at higher frequency, with TRBV5-6, TRBV5-1 and TRBV20-1 among these.

The sequencing sample was made of blood. The chain combines TRBV10-3 with TRBJ2-5; tentative D call: TRBD1 (5 bases). The receptor comes from a girl aged 5-17 years with multiple sclerosis. The CDR3, as DNA: TGTGCCATCAGTCGAGACAGAAACCAAGAGACCCAGTACTTC. Amino acid sequence: CAISRDRNQETQYF.